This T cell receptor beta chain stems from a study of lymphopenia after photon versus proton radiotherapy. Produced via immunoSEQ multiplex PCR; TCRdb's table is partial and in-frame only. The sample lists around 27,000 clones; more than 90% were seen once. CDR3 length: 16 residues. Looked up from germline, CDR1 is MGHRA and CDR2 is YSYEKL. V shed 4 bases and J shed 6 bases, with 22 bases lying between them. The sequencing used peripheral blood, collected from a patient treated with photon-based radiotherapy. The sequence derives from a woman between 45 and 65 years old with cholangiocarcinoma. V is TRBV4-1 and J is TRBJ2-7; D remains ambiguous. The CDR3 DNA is TGCGCCAGCAGCCCCCATCCGCGACAAAGAGCAGGCGAGCAGTACTTC. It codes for CASSPHPRQRAGEQYF.